These 17 T cell receptor beta chains were all obtained from the same sample, sequenced in a study of cytomegalovirus exposure and HLA in healthy donors. The PCR had 60 Vbeta and 13 Jbeta primers. The data were produced by immunoSEQ multiplex PCR, yet TCRdb's version contains in-frame clones alone and is incomplete. The sample includes around 280,000 clones, roughly 89% seen only once; the top ten take roughly 2.3%. Specimen: PBMCs. These receptors were obtained from a young woman in good health and CMV-seronegative.

Worth noting for this clone: This sample includes further DNA sequences coding for the same CDR3. The genes are TRBV29-1 and TRBJ1-1; D is uncertain. The CDR3 consists of 16 residues. Trimming took 6 bases from V and 0 from J, leaving 20 bases between them. Germline assignment: CDR1 SQVTM and CDR2 ANQGSEA. CDR3 in DNA: TGCAGCGTCATGGAACCATACGCGGCGTTGAACACTGAAGCTTTCTTT. This encodes CSVMEPYAALNTEAFF.

The V gene is TRBV6-6, the J gene TRBJ1-4, with TRBD1 as a possible D gene (6 bases). Looked up from germline, CDR1 is MNHNY and CDR2 is SVGAGI (reference sequence). The CDR3 runs 14 residues. The V end lost 7 bases, the J end lost 2 bases, and 11 bases lay between the germline ends. The CDR3: CASKDGGTNEKLFF. CDR3 DNA: TGTGCCAGCAAGGATGGGGGCACTAATGAAAAACTGTTTTTT.

This rearrangement joins TRBV11-2 to TRBJ1-4, with D perhaps TRBD1 (6 bases). From germline, CDR1 is SGHAT and CDR2 FQNNGV. CDR3 size: 12 residues. V gave up 3 bases and J gave up 8 bases, with 7 bases separating them. DNA of the CDR3: TGTGCCAGCAGCTTGGGGGCGGAAAAACTGTTTTTT. This gives the protein CASSLGAEKLFF.

CDR3 sequence: CASSRGTEQETQYF. The CDR3 bases are TGTGCCAGCAGCCGCGGGACAGAGCAAGAGACCCAGTACTTC. This rearrangement joins TRBV7-9 to TRBJ2-5, with a possible D match to TRBD1 (7 bases). V gave up 5 bases and J gave up 2 bases, with 12 bases separating them. CDR3 size: 14 residues. The germline V gene encodes CDR1 SEHNR and CDR2 FQNEAQ (reference sequence).

The chain has TRBV9 and TRBJ2-2; D may be TRBD2 (6 bases). V dropped 0 bases and J dropped 6 bases, with 9 bases sitting between them. In germline, CDR1 is SGDLS, CDR2 YYNGEE. This CDR3 comprises 14 residues. Written as DNA, the CDR3 is TGTGCCAGCAGCGTAGTGTCGGGGGCCGGGGAGCTGTTTTTT. This codes for CASSVVSGAGELFF.

This clone appeared a few times. This chain uses TRBV5-1 with TRBJ1-3; D unclear. CDR3 length equals 14 residues. V was cut by 6 bases and J by 0 bases, with 10 bases left in between. The germline CDR1 and CDR2 sequences are SGHRS and YFSETQ. CDR3 loop: CASTESGSGNTIYF. The CDR3 nucleotides are TGCGCCAGCACGGAGAGTGGCTCTGGAAACACCATATATTTT.

This chain links TRBV29-1 with TRBJ2-2; D perhaps matches TRBD1 (6 bases). V lost 5 bases and J lost 4, with 11 bases in between. The CDR3 runs to 13 residues. Germline lookup yields CDR1 SQVTM and CDR2 ANQGSEA. CDR3 in amino acids: CSVTNRVTGELFF. CDR3 bases: TGCAGCGTTACCAACAGGGTCACCGGGGAGCTGTTTTTT.

The J gene is TRBJ1-5, the V gene TRBV30, with 11 bases lining up with TRBD1. CDR3 length equals 18 residues. Germline CDR1 reads GTSNPN; CDR2 reads SVGIG (reference sequence). J lost 2 bases, V lost 0 bases, and 9 bases had no gene match. Here the CDR3 reads CAWSVPPGTGGGNQPQHF. CDR3 bases: TGTGCCTGGAGTGTACCCCCCGGGACAGGGGGAGGCAATCAGCCCCAGCATTTT.

The V gene is TRBV5-1, the J gene TRBJ1-2; the D is unclear. Trimming took 0 bases from V and 3 from J, leaving 12 bases between them. The CDR3 covers 15 residues. Per the germline V gene, CDR1 is SGHRS and CDR2 is YFSETQ. CDR3 sequence (DNA): TGCGCCAGCAGCTTGGATTTTCTATCCTACTATGGCTACACCTTC. It specifies CASSLDFLSYYGYTF.

This rearrangement joins TRBV30 to TRBJ2-7; D perhaps matches TRBD1 (6 bases). Between the trimmed V and J ends, which lost 0 bases and 0 bases, there was a span of 12 bases. This CDR3 has 15 amino acids. In germline, CDR1 is GTSNPN, CDR2 SVGIG (reference sequence). The CDR3 nucleotides are TGTGCCTGGAGTGTACGTCAGGGGCCCTCCTACGAGCAGTACTTC. Its translation: CAWSVRQGPSYEQYF.

The gene calls are TRBV5-1 and TRBJ2-1, with 11 bases matching TRBD2. The germline CDR1 and CDR2 sequences are SGHRS and YFSETQ. J was trimmed by 7 bases and V by 4 bases; bases with no gene match: 7. The length of the CDR3 is 15 residues. CDR3 in amino acids: CASSEIAGGQNEQFF. The DNA of the CDR3 is TGCGCCAGCAGCGAGATAGCGGGGGGGCAGAATGAGCAGTTCTTC.

The CDR3 loop reads CASSTPTGTSGRNSYNEQFF. The CDR3 DNA follows: TGCGCCAGCAGCACCCCGACCGGGACTAGCGGGAGAAACTCCTACAATGAGCAGTTCTTC. The V call is TRBV5-1, the J call TRBJ2-1; 14 bases are a match to TRBD2. The CDR3 is 20 residues long. V was pared by 4 bases and J by 0 bases, with 12 bases of the junction left unmatched. Per germline, CDR1 SGHRS and CDR2 YFSETQ. Combining the CDR3 with reference TRBV5-1 and TRBJ2-1 gives the whole variable domain KAGVTQTPRYLIKTRGQQVTLSCSPISGHRSVSWYQQTPGQGLQFLFEYFSETQRNKGNFPGRFSGRQFSNSRSEMNVSTLELGDSALYLCASSTPTGTSGRNSYNEQFFGPGTRLTVL.

This clone came up once. This chain joins TRBV6-1 and TRBJ2-5, with 11 bases fitting TRBD2. CDR1 is MNHNS and CDR2 is SASEGT in the germline V gene. This CDR3 comprises 15 residues. Trimming removed 2 bases from V and 5 bases from J; junction bases left unmatched: 4. The CDR3, as DNA: TGTGCCAGCAGTGAACGGACTAGCGGGCGGGAGACCCAGTACTTC. This codes for CASSERTSGRETQYF.

With regard to this clone: Sequence at one end of the junction differs from germline and may be a read error. This chain links TRBV7-9 with TRBJ2-5; D might be TRBD2 (5 bases). CDR3 length: 14 residues. Germline loops: CDR1 SEHNR, CDR2 FQNEAQ (reference sequence). The CDR3 bases are TGTGCCTGCAGCTTAGTGGGAGTCCAAGAGACCCAGTACTTC. As protein: CACSLVGVQETQYF.

The rearrangement links TRBV19 to TRBJ2-3; the match to TRBD2 covers 8 bases. CDR3 size: 16 residues. Germline V gene lookup returns CDR1 LNHDA and CDR2 SQIVND (reference sequence). Unmatched junction bases numbered 10, after V lost 5 bases and J lost 3 bases. The CDR3 coding sequence is TGTGCCAGTAGTTTCGGGAGGGGGACGACTACAGATACGCAGTATTTT. Amino acids: CASSFGRGTTTDTQYF. Drawing the rest from reference TRBV19 and TRBJ2-3, the complete variable domain is DGGITQSPKYLFRKEGQNVTLSCEQNLNHDAMYWYRQDPGQGLRLIYYSQIVNDFQKGDIAEGYSVSREKKESFPLTVTSAQKNPTAFYLCASSFGRGTTTDTQYFGPGTRLTVL.

This CDR3 is CASSLQGREADTQYF. DNA for the CDR3: TGTGCCAGCAGCTTACAGGGCAGGGAAGCAGATACGCAGTATTTT. The J gene is TRBJ2-3, the V gene TRBV13; maybe TRBD1 (5 bases). The V and J ends lost 2 bases and 4 bases respectively, with 13 bases between them. The germline CDR1 and CDR2 sequences are PRHDT and FYEKMQ (reference sequence). CDR3 length: 15 amino acids.

J is TRBJ2-1 and V is TRBV9; 7 bases line up with TRBD2. CDR3 length: 15 residues. V gave up 4 bases and J gave up 7 bases; unmatched junction bases: 11. Per germline, CDR1 SGDLS and CDR2 YYNGEE. CDR3 in DNA: TGTGCCAGCAGCCCCCGGGGGGTGACCGGGAATGAGCAGTTCTTC. This gives the protein CASSPRGVTGNEQFF.